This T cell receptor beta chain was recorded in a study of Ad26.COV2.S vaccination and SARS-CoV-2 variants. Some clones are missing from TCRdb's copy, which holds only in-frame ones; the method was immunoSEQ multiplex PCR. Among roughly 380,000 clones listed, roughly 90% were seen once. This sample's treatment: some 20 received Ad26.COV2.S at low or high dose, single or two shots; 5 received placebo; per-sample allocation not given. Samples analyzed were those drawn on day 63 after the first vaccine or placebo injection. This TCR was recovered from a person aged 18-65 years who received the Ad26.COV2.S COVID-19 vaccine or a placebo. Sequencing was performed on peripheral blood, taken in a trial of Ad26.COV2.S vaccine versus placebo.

The CDR3 nucleotides read TGTGCCAGCAGCGTAGGGTCTAGCGGGAAAAAGACCGGGGAGCTGTTTTTT. Translating gives CASSVGSSGKKTGELFF. This sequence joins TRBV9 and TRBJ2-2; 9 positions match TRBD2. The germline gives CDR1 SGDLS, CDR2 YYNGEE. Germline trimming cut 0 bases from V and 5 bases from J; bases unmatched to any gene: 8. This CDR3 comprises 17 residues.